Given below is one T cell receptor (beta chain) in context. Its antigen remains unidentified. These data are taken from a study of early stage breast cancer tumors. Across the study: Most of the 16 invasive tumors were ER+, PR+ and HER2-. Findings of the study overall: Tumors had 2 to 3-fold higher T cell density and higher clonality than adjacent normal breast tissue. Most shared enriched TCRB sequences were commonly generated ones.

Each tumor contributed about 18-50 mg of diced tissue. Repertoires were generated with immunoSEQ multiplex PCR, while TCRdb's copy carries only in-frame clones and drops some. The table records over 8,500 clones, around 70% of them present only once. The sequence was obtained from a person in their forties with breast cancer. Sequencing was done on a sample of breast tumor tissue.

CDR3 residues: CASSVAATGGVWDEQFF. CDR3 DNA sequence: TGTGCCAGCAGCGTAGCGGCGACAGGGGGTGTATGGGATGAGCAGTTCTTC. V usage is TRBV9 and J usage is TRBJ2-1; 9 bases line up with TRBD1. Germline-derived CDR1 and CDR2 are SGDLS and YYNGEE. The CDR3 runs 17 residues. Trimming took 0 bases from V and 8 from J; bases not matched to a gene: 12.